This entry lists 30 T cell receptor beta chains sequenced from one sample in a study of T-cell memory formation after mild COVID-19. TCRdb reprocessed the 5' RACE reads via MiXCR and lists one record per CDR3 protein. This table has around 310,000 distinct CDR3 sequences, roughly 20% appearing once. The material sequenced was PBMCs or a T cell subset sorted from them (not recorded which). These receptors all stem from a man younger than 30 who had mild COVID-19 (a few samples of this study predate the infection). Cell type and time point are not known.

There are a few counts of this clonotype. This rearrangement joins TRBV18 to TRBJ2-3, with D unresolved. The CDR3 covers 14 residues. Germline V gives CDR1 KGHSH, CDR2 LQKENI. Between the trimmed V and J ends, which lost 3 bases and 1 base, there was a span of 8 bases. CDR3 DNA sequence: TGTGCCAGCTCACCGTGGATGGGCACAGATACGCAGTATTTT. Translation gives CASSPWMGTDTQYF.

This clonotype appeared a few times. This chain joins TRBV6-6 and TRBJ1-2; D possibly corresponds to TRBD1 (6 bases). The CDR3 length is 13 residues. CDR1 is MNHNY and CDR2 is SVGAGI in the germline V gene (reference sequence). V lost 8 bases and J lost 8, with 18 bases in between. CDR3 in amino acids: CASYTGKRGGYTF. The CDR3 DNA follows: TGTGCCAGCTACACAGGGAAAAGGGGAGGCTACACCTTC.

This clonotype was counted only a few times. This CDR3 reads CASSPDRGPGANVLTF. CDR3 coding DNA: TGCGCCAGCAGTCCCGACAGGGGGCCCGGGGCCAACGTCCTGACTTTC. The chain employs TRBV23-1 and TRBJ2-6; TRBD1 matches at 10 bases. TRBV23-1 is an open reading frame whose function is uncertain. Trimming at V came to 4 bases and at J to 4 bases, leaving 4 bases not matched to a gene. The CDR3 is 16 amino acids.

The chain couples TRBV7-2 to TRBJ2-1; possibly TRBD2 for D (5 bases). The CDR3 totals 15 residues. V was cut by 5 bases and J by 2 bases, with 13 bases left in between. The germline V gene encodes CDR1 SGHTA and CDR2 FQGNSA. DNA of the CDR3: TGTGCCAGCAGCCCCGGGGTGAGGGCCTACAATGAGCAGTTCTTC. Its translation: CASSPGVRAYNEQFF.

CDR3 loop: CADPGSTDTQYF. The CDR3 DNA is TGTGCCGACCCAGGCAGCACAGATACGCAGTATTTT. V and J are TRBV24-1 and TRBJ2-3; D is uncertain. The CDR3 consists of 12 residues. With 12 bases removed from V and 0 bases from J, the gap between germline ends came to 9 bases. Germline values: CDR1 KGHDR, CDR2 SFDVKD.

The J gene is TRBJ1-1, the V gene TRBV25-1, with 7 bases aligning to TRBD1. From germline, CDR1 is MGHDK and CDR2 SYGVNS. The V gene end was trimmed by 7 bases and the J gene end by 7 bases; junction bases not matched to a gene: 9. CDR3 length: 13 amino acids. The CDR3 spells CASTLEWDSEAFF. CDR3 sequence (DNA): TGTGCCAGCACCCTAGAGTGGGACAGTGAAGCTTTCTTT.

This clonotype was counted only a few times. V gene TRBV12-3 or TRBV12-4 combines with J gene TRBJ1-1; 9 positions match TRBD1. CDR3 length equals 13 residues. Trimming cost V 6 bases and J 6 bases; bases outside gene matches: 5. The DNA of the CDR3 is TGTGCCAGCAGCCGGGACAGGGTCGCTGAAGCTTTCTTT. It codes for CASSRDRVAEAFF.

The chain's CDR3 is CASSPTGNTIYF. In DNA, the CDR3 is TGTGCCAGCAGCCCGACGGGAAACACCATATATTTT. The gene calls are TRBV7-8 and TRBJ1-3; D gene ambiguous. V was cut by 5 bases and J by 4 bases, with 6 bases left in between. Germline V gives CDR1 SGHVS, CDR2 FQNEAQ. There are 12 residues in the CDR3.

The rearrangement uses TRBV7-2 and TRBJ2-2; no reliable D call. The CDR3 consists of 12 residues. V lost 3 bases and J lost 6, with 5 bases in between. Germline V gives CDR1 SGHTA, CDR2 FQGNSA. In DNA form, the CDR3 reads TGTGCCAGCAGCTTTCAACCCGGGGAGCTGTTTTTT. Its protein is CASSFQPGELFF. Filled out from reference TRBV7-2 and TRBJ2-2, the complete variable domain reads GAGVSQSPSNKVTEKGKDVELRCDPISGHTALYWYRQSLGQGLEFLIYFQGNSAPDKSGLPSDRFSAERTGGSVSTLTIQRTQQEDSAVYLCASSFQPGELFFGEGSRLTVL.

V is TRBV20-1 and J is TRBJ1-4; D not certain. The CDR3 has 13 amino acids. Germline CDR1 is DFQATT and CDR2 is SNEGSKA (reference sequence). V was trimmed by 3 bases and J by 3 bases, leaving 8 bases between them. CDR3 DNA: TGCAGTGCTAGTCCCTCAGCTAATGAAAAACTGTTTTTT. Protein product: CSASPSANEKLFF.

In regard to this clonotype: This sequence may be a read error, since a much larger clone differs from it by one base. V usage is TRBV4-1 and J usage is TRBJ2-5; no firm D call. V was pared by 4 bases and J by 5 bases, with 11 bases between. The CDR3 length is 13 residues. Germline V CDR1 and CDR2: MGHRA, YSYEKL. The CDR3 loop is CASSPPVRETQYF. CDR3 DNA sequence: TGCGCCAGCAGCCCCCCGGTTCGGGAGACCCAGTACTTC.

V gene TRBV5-6 combines with J gene TRBJ2-5; D unclear. V was pared by 1 base and J by 0 bases, with 7 bases between. CDR3 size: 14 residues. Germline lookup yields CDR1 SGHDT and CDR2 YYEEEE. CDR3 nucleotides: TGTGCCAGCAGCTTGTTCAGCCACCAAGAGACCCAGTACTTC. Protein product: CASSLFSHQETQYF.

This clonotype was counted ten times or more. J is TRBJ2-5 and V is TRBV23-1; maybe TRBD1 (6 bases). TRBV23-1 falls under the ORF class, with uncertain function. The CDR3 contains 14 residues. The V end was cut by 6 bases, the J end by 1 base, with 12 bases between. The CDR3 DNA sequence: TGCGCCAGCAGGACAGGACTTCCCCAAGAGACCCAGTACTTC. Translating gives CASRTGLPQETQYF.

This clonotype occurred a few times. The chain couples TRBV13 to TRBJ2-1; D remains unclear. The CDR3 extends over 14 amino acids. Per the germline V gene, CDR1 is PRHDT and CDR2 is FYEKMQ (reference sequence). V was shortened by 1 base and J by 0 bases, with 4 bases between the two germline ends. This CDR3 is CASSLEHSYNEQFF. In DNA, the CDR3 is TGTGCCAGCAGCTTAGAACACTCCTACAATGAGCAGTTCTTC.

The J gene is TRBJ1-2, the V gene TRBV5-6; D remains ambiguous. Germline CDR1 SGHDT, CDR2 YYEEEE. Trimming removed 1 base at V and 2 bases at J, with 12 bases between. This CDR3 spans 15 amino acids. The CDR3 DNA sequence: TGTGCCAGCAGCTTGTTACAGCTCCTAAACTATGGCTACACCTTC. It encodes CASSLLQLLNYGYTF.

This clonotype was seen a few times. V and J are TRBV29-1 and TRBJ2-1; no definite D call. Per the germline V gene, CDR1 is SQVTM and CDR2 is ANQGSEA. CDR3 length: 12 amino acids. Deletions cut 4 bases from V and 8 bases from J, with 12 bases between. CDR3 sequence reads: CSVGPRSDEQFF. CDR3 DNA: TGCAGCGTTGGGCCTCGGAGCGATGAGCAGTTCTTC.

A single count supports this clonotype. The rearrangement uses TRBV5-6 and TRBJ2-7, with D unresolved. Germline V gives CDR1 SGHDT, CDR2 YYEEEE. The length of the CDR3 is 14 residues. Trimming stripped 1 base from V and 0 bases from J, with 8 bases between. CDR3 in amino acids: CASSLRRSSYEQYF. DNA of the CDR3: TGTGCCAGCAGCTTGAGAAGATCCTCCTACGAGCAGTACTTC.

The CDR3 region has the DNA TGTGCCAGCAGCCGACAGGAGGGTCAGTGGGAGACCCAGTACTTC. Residues: CASSRQEGQWETQYF. The rearrangement joins TRBV7-9 to TRBJ2-5; perhaps D is TRBD1 or TRBD2 (6 bases each). The germline V gene encodes CDR1 SEHNR and CDR2 FQNEAQ (reference sequence). There are 15 residues in the CDR3. Trimming cost V 5 bases and J 5 bases, with 18 bases left between them.

The sample holds a few counts of this clonotype. J is TRBJ1-5 and V is TRBV20-1; unclear D gene. From germline, CDR1 is DFQATT and CDR2 SNEGSKA (reference sequence). The CDR3 is made up of 13 amino acids. Trimming shortened V by 7 bases and J by 2 bases, and 12 bases separated the two germline ends. In DNA, the CDR3 is TGCAGTGTCATAGGTAGTGGCAATCAGCCCCAGCATTTT. Its translation is CSVIGSGNQPQHF.

The chain uses TRBV4-1 and TRBJ1-1; possibly TRBD1 for D (6 bases). Trimming pared 3 bases from V and 3 bases from J, leaving 14 bases between. There are 15 residues in the CDR3. CDR1 is MGHRA, CDR2 YSYEKL, per germline. In DNA form, the CDR3 reads TGCGCCAGCAGCCACCCCATAGGGGGAGACACTGAAGCTTTCTTT. This sequence encodes CASSHPIGGDTEAFF.

J is TRBJ1-2 and V is TRBV7-9; 7 bases fit TRBD1. V trimming: 5 bases; J trimming: 4 bases; junction bases outside the gene matches: 13. The germline V gene has CDR1 SEHNR and CDR2 FQNEAQ (reference sequence). The CDR3 length is 16 residues. CDR3 protein: CASSIGWDSPSYGYTF. CDR3 DNA sequence: TGTGCCAGCAGCATTGGGTGGGACAGTCCCAGCTATGGCTACACCTTC. The whole variable domain, filled in from reference TRBV7-9 and TRBJ1-2, reads DTGVSQNPRHKITKRGQNVTFRCDPISEHNRLYWYRQTLGQGPEFLTYFQNEAQLEKSRLLSDRFSAERPKGSFSTLEIQRTEQGDSAMYLCASSIGWDSPSYGYTFGSGTRLTVV.

This clonotype was seen a few times. The V and J genes are TRBV5-6 and TRBJ2-7, with D unresolved. There are 14 residues in the CDR3. V lost 4 bases and J 6 bases, leaving 17 bases between the germline ends. Germline loops: CDR1 SGHDT, CDR2 YYEEEE. CDR3: CASSIGLSDFEQYV. The CDR3 DNA is TGTGCCAGCAGCATAGGGCTCAGTGACTTCGAGCAGTACGTC.

J is TRBJ2-7 and V is TRBV5-1, with 9 bases fitting TRBD1. Germline V gene data show CDR1 as SGHRS and CDR2 as YFSETQ. This CDR3 is built from 14 residues. The CDR3 sequence is CAIRGTGSSYDQYV. CDR3 bases: TGCGCCATCCGCGGGACAGGGAGCTCCTACGACCAGTACGTC.

This clonotype has just a few counts. This rearrangement joins TRBV6-6 to TRBJ2-7; D unresolved. Trimming took off 4 bases at V and 2 bases at J, with 12 bases between the two ends. CDR1 MNHNY and CDR2 SVGAGI come from the germline V gene (reference sequence). The CDR3 has 14 amino acids. The CDR3 loop is CASSSPPFAYEQYV. The CDR3 DNA follows: TGTGCCAGCAGTTCGCCCCCTTTCGCCTACGAGCAGTACGTC.

V usage is TRBV7-9 and J usage is TRBJ2-2, with D uncertain. V lost 5 bases and J lost 9, with 13 bases in between. This CDR3 spans 13 amino acids. CDR1 and CDR2 from the germline V gene are SEHNR and FQNEAQ (reference sequence). CDR3 nucleotide sequence: TGTGCCAGCAGCCTCGACCCCTCCCGGGAGCTGTTTTTT. Its translation is CASSLDPSRELFF.

V is TRBV7-2 and J is TRBJ1-3; D is ambiguous. This CDR3 region has 13 residues. V was shortened by 1 base and J by 4 bases, with 5 bases between the two germline ends. Germline-derived CDR1 and CDR2 are SGHTA and FQGNSA. In DNA form, the CDR3 reads TGTGCCAGCAGCTTAGAACAGGGAAACACCATATATTTT. Its translation is CASSLEQGNTIYF.

This clonotype was counted between two and nine times. The V and J genes are TRBV28 and TRBJ1-2; D uncertain. From germline, CDR1 is MDHEN and CDR2 SYDVKM. Trimming took off 6 bases at V and 4 bases at J, with 15 bases between the two ends. CDR3 size: 14 residues. In DNA form, the CDR3 reads TGTGCCAGCAGCCATACCCCGGCGGGCTATGGCTACACCTTC. Residues: CASSHTPAGYGYTF.

This chain links TRBV4-1 with TRBJ2-4; no definite D call. CDR3 length: 15 residues. Germline V gene lookup returns CDR1 MGHRA and CDR2 YSYEKL. Between the trimmed V and J ends, which lost 0 bases and 6 bases, there was a span of 12 bases. As DNA, the CDR3 is TGCGCCAGCAGCCAAGAACCCGGATTAGTAAACATTCAGTACTTC. Amino acid sequence: CASSQEPGLVNIQYF.

The rearrangement uses TRBV6-2 or TRBV6-3 and TRBJ1-5; 8 nucleotides line up with TRBD1. V shed 6 bases and J 7 bases; nucleotides not matched to a gene: 8. The CDR3 is made up of 14 amino acids. The germline CDR1 and CDR2 sequences are MNHEY and SVGEGT. CDR3 sequence reads: CASSRTGNPQPQHF. The CDR3 DNA is TGTGCCAGCAGCCGGACAGGGAATCCCCAGCCCCAGCATTTT.

The J gene is TRBJ1-1, the V gene TRBV7-2, with D uncertain. The CDR3 sequence is 14 residues long. Germline CDR1 reads SGHTA; CDR2 reads FQGNSA. V was shortened by 5 bases and J by 0 bases, with 10 bases between the two germline ends. In DNA, the CDR3 is TGTGCCAGCAGCCTACAATTTATGAACACTGAAGCTTTCTTT. This translates into CASSLQFMNTEAFF.